This paragraph covers one T cell receptor (beta chain) sequence. Allocation to cohorts depended on clinical history reported by the participants. These data belong to a study of blood T cell repertoires in COVID-19. This CDR3 comprises 14 residues. V shed 6 bases and J 3 bases; nucleotides not matched to a gene: 5. The germline CDR1 and CDR2 sequences are LGHNT and FRNRAP. The repertoire was sequenced with immunoSEQ multiplex PCR; TCRdb's copy has only in-frame clones and lacks some. The sample consists of roughly 380,000 clones, roughly 87% of them appearing once. Sequencing was done on a sample of PBMCs or T cells enriched from blood (not recorded which). The chain combines TRBV12-5 with TRBJ1-3; TRBD1 matches at 7 bases. The receptor was isolated from a woman younger than 45 who had recovered from COVID-19. CDR3 protein: CASGPTGVGNTIYF. The CDR3 DNA is TGTGCTAGTGGCCCTACAGGGGTTGGAAACACCATATATTTT.